The T cell receptor (beta chain) described here comes from a study of T cells after yellow fever vaccination. For the study at large: When fractions had low cell numbers, they were prepared with SMART-Seq v4 Ultra Low Input.

Researchers made TCR cDNA using 5'RACE template switching, and this step added a universal primer site and UMIs. Each CDR3 protein gets one entry after TCRdb re-called the 5' RACE reads with MiXCR. This sample has about 350,000 distinct CDR3 sequences, with about 4% found just once. Germline loops: CDR1 MNHEY, CDR2 SVGAGI. The V and J ends lost 5 bases and 7 bases respectively, with 15 bases between them. The CDR3 is made up of 14 amino acids. General study results and limits: Abundant bulk-population clonotypes could contaminate the FACS-sorted repertoires. Most primary-vaccination clones reappeared after the booster (just under 98% CD4, approximately 88% CD8).

With respect to this clonotype: No antigen is known for it.

The starting material was PBMCs, obtained 5 days after the yellow fever booster vaccination. The receptor comes from a man aged 18 to 35 who received the YFV17D yellow fever vaccine. The chain carries TRBV6-5 and TRBJ1-5, with TRBD1 as a possible D gene (6 bases). CDR3 protein: CASSPGASRQPQHF. In DNA form, the CDR3 reads TGTGCCAGCAGTCCAGGGGCCAGCAGGCAGCCCCAGCATTTT.